The T cell receptor (beta chain) under discussion was sequenced for a study of blood T cells in healthy people across ages. Study results and caveats: Diversity of TCR beta per million T cells declined in a roughly linear way with age. Diversity was higher, and naive CD4+ cells more numerous, in long-lived donors than in aged donors. Those diversity estimates obtained from one million T cells were thought to be underestimates.

Losses at the gene ends were 6 bases for V and 0 bases for J; bases not matched to a gene: 9. The germline V gene encodes CDR1 MNHEY and CDR2 SVGAGI. CDR3 size: 16 residues. A note on this clonotype: Antigen: not known.

Sample-barcoded 5' priming and a J-beta primer mix drove a second PCR of about 6 to 12 cycles. TCRdb analysed the 5' RACE reads with MiXCR anew, one entry per CDR3 protein. The data hold about 1,800,000 distinct CDR3 sequences, with about 30% observed a single time. The chain couples TRBV6-5 to TRBJ1-1; 8 nucleotides align to TRBD1. Material: blood. The TCR originated in a woman aged 25 to 45 in good health. This CDR3 reads CASSPGTGFLNTEAFF. DNA of the CDR3: TGTGCCAGCAGCCCCGGGACAGGATTTTTGAACACTGAAGCTTTCTTT.